This entry lists 2 T cell receptor beta chains sequenced from one sample in a study of T cells in narcolepsy. The assay was immunoSEQ multiplex PCR, and TCRdb's table has in-frame clones only and misses some. The top ten hold 1.3% of the sample, which has 20,000 to 30,000 clones, around 85% seen once. Sequencing used CD45RA- memory CD4+ T cells from PBMCs. The receptors were gathered from a human donor with narcolepsy.

The chain has TRBV4-2 and TRBJ2-7; 7 nucleotides match TRBD2. V dropped 2 bases and J dropped 2; count of bases not matched to a gene: 3. This CDR3 is 14 amino acids long. CDR1 LGHNA and CDR2 YNFKEQ come from the germline V gene. CDR3 protein: CASSQPSGTYEQYF. In DNA, the CDR3 is TGTGCCAGCAGCCAACCTAGCGGAACCTACGAGCAGTACTTC.

The rearrangement uses TRBV20-1 and TRBJ1-1; D perhaps matches TRBD1 (5 bases). Looked up from germline, CDR1 is DFQATT and CDR2 is SNEGSKA (reference sequence). Trimming shortened V by 6 bases and J by 3 bases, and 8 bases separated the two germline ends. The CDR3 spans 11 residues. The CDR3 bases are TGCAGTGCCGCGGGGGACACTGAAGCTTTCTTT. Protein: CSAAGDTEAFF.